The following is a T cell receptor beta chain sequence with its context. Its antigen remains unidentified. Among the donors, all were healthy bone marrow donors. Donors showed nominal health when sampled, although they likely had unrecorded immune exposures. The CDR3 is made up of 15 amino acids. Trimming took 4 bases from V and 5 from J; bases not matched to a gene: 8. Germline CDR1 reads MNHNS; CDR2 reads SASEGT. The sample is drawn from a study of cytomegalovirus exposure and HLA in healthy donors. Findings of the study overall: Differences between HLA loci emerged in a later analysis of TCR association rates, with DRB1 most and HLA-C fewest. In a later analysis, at a false discovery rate of 0.05, roughly 17,000 TCR beta sequences matched HLA alleles.

The PCR had 60 Vbeta and 13 Jbeta primers. Clones were sequenced by immunoSEQ multiplex PCR, and TCRdb holds only the in-frame ones, with some missing. The sample lists 150,000 to 200,000 clones; around 75% were seen once. The specimen sequenced was PBMCs. The chain joins TRBV6-1 to TRBJ2-5, with TRBD2 matching over 9 bases. This receptor was identified in a man aged 18 to 30 in good health and CMV-seropositive. The CDR3 sequence: CASSVQREVLETQYF. In nucleotides, the CDR3 is TGTGCCAGCAGTGTTCAGCGGGAGGTACTTGAGACCCAGTACTTC.